This entry lists 26 T cell receptor beta chains sequenced from one sample in a study of shared clonotypes between healthy human individuals (TCRdb year 2020). Library method: the immunoSEQ multiplex PCR assay. TCRdb holds this immuneACCESS table with in-frame rearrangements only. Some clones are missing; in checked studies, unresolved V genes explain under half, and the rest has no known cause. The sample table records fewer than 1.4 million clones; about 84% of these occur just once. Jointly, the top ten make up roughly 0.65% of the sample. Sequenced material: memory CD4+ T cells from PBMCs. The cell subset or site label for this specimen denotes: CD45RA-negative fraction. These receptors came from a man between 18 and 29 years old in good health. Some clones in this sample may be carry-over from other donors' samples.

The CDR3 coding sequence is TGTGCCAGCAGGGCCGGCGTCGGGATCGTTATCTATGGCTACACCTTC. It is translated as CASRAGVGIVIYGYTF. The chain links TRBV2 to TRBJ1-2; no firm D call. The CDR3 covers 16 residues. V lost 6 bases and J 4 bases, leaving 21 bases between the germline ends. CDR1 SNHLY and CDR2 FYNNEI come from the germline V gene.

This clone was recorded only once. The chain recombines TRBV9 with TRBJ2-1; the match to TRBD2 covers 7 bases. CDR3 length: 15 residues. Germline CDR1 SGDLS, CDR2 YYNGEE. Germline trimming cut 4 bases from V and 2 bases from J; bases unmatched to any gene: 6. The CDR3 nucleotides read TGTGCCAGCAGCTCAGGAGCGGGACCCTACAATGAGCAGTTCTTC. As protein: CASSSGAGPYNEQFF.

The rearrangement joins TRBV5-4 to TRBJ1-4; possibly TRBD1 for D (6 bases). Trimming shortened V by 1 base and J by 8 bases, and 12 bases separated the two germline ends. From germline, CDR1 is SGHNT and CDR2 YYREEE (reference sequence). This CDR3 has 14 amino acids. The DNA for the CDR3 is TGTGCCAGCAGCTTGCAACAGGGCCACGAAAAACTGTTTTTT. Protein: CASSLQQGHEKLFF. The variable domain in full, completed from reference TRBV5-4 and TRBJ1-4, reads ETGVTQSPTHLIKTRGQQVTLRCSSQSGHNTVSWYQQALGQGPQFIFQYYREEENGRGNFPPRFSGLQFPNYSSELNVNALELDDSALYLCASSLQQGHEKLFFGSGTQLSVL.

A word on this clone: Distinct nucleotide sequences in the sample also encode this CDR3. The chain is built from TRBV9 and TRBJ2-2; D gene uncertain. This CDR3 spans 13 amino acids. With 0 bases removed from V and 4 bases from J, the gap between germline ends came to 4 bases. Per the germline V gene, CDR1 is SGDLS and CDR2 is YYNGEE. CDR3 in DNA: TGTGCCAGCAGCGTAGCAGGCACCGGGGAGCTGTTTTTT. Protein: CASSVAGTGELFF.

This chain links TRBV2 with TRBJ2-1; 9 bases fit TRBD2. Trimming cost V 8 bases and J 11 bases; bases outside gene matches: 13. The CDR3 is 14 amino acids. Germline values: CDR1 SNHLY, CDR2 FYNNEI. In nucleotides, the CDR3 is TGTGCCAGCGGTTGGGCTAGCGGGGACCTCCAGCAGTTCTTC. Protein product: CASGWASGDLQQFF.

The chain is built from TRBV27 and TRBJ2-1; no definite D call. Germline V gives CDR1 MNHEY, CDR2 SMNVEV (reference sequence). The CDR3 covers 11 residues. V shed 9 bases and J shed 8 bases, with 11 bases lying between them. CDR3 amino acids: CASRVGHEQFF. CDR3 nucleotide sequence: TGTGCCAGTCGCGTAGGGCATGAGCAGTTCTTC.

The chain combines TRBV6-6 with TRBJ2-7; D remains ambiguous. This CDR3 has 13 residues. Trimming removed 7 bases at V and 3 bases at J, with 13 bases between. CDR1 and CDR2 from the germline V gene are MNHNY and SVGAGI (reference sequence). In nucleotides, the CDR3 is TGTGCCAGCAACTTACAGAGTTTCTACGAGCAGTACTTC. Its translation is CASNLQSFYEQYF.

The J gene is TRBJ1-5, the V gene TRBV4-1; D is unclear. Germline values: CDR1 MGHRA, CDR2 YSYEKL. The CDR3 extends over 15 amino acids. The V end was cut by 1 base, the J end by 3 bases, with 10 bases between. CDR3 region: CASSQGPVYNQPQHF. The DNA for the CDR3 is TGCGCCAGCAGCCAAGGTCCGGTGTACAATCAGCCCCAGCATTTT.

As for this clone: The same CDR3 arises from other DNA sequences in this sample as well. The genes are TRBV28 and TRBJ2-5; D may correspond to TRBD1 or TRBD2 (7 bases each). There are 12 residues in the CDR3. Germline V CDR1 and CDR2: MDHEN, SYDVKM. Trimming removed 9 bases at V and 5 bases at J, with 13 bases between. The CDR3 sequence: CASRQGGETQYF. As DNA, the CDR3 is TGTGCCAGTCGACAGGGAGGGGAGACCCAGTACTTC.

This clone was detected only once. A read error may produce the germline difference seen at one junction end. The same CDR3 also results from other DNA sequences found in this sample. The genes are TRBV7-8 and TRBJ2-7; D is possibly TRBD2 (5 bases). This CDR3 has 14 residues. The germline V gene has CDR1 SGHVS and CDR2 FQNEAQ. The CDR3 region is CASSLESGVYEQYF. The CDR3 DNA sequence: TGTGCCAGCAGTTTAGAGAGCGGTGTTTACGAGCAGTACTTC. Complete variable domain (other parts from reference TRBV7-8 and TRBJ2-7): GAGVSQSPRYKVAKRGQDVALRCDPISGHVSLFWYQQALGQGPEFLTYFQNEAQLDKSGLPSDRFFAERPEGSVSTLKIQRTQQEDSAVYLCASSLESGVYEQYFGPGTRLTVT.

This rearrangement joins TRBV10-3 to TRBJ1-5; 7 bases are a match to TRBD1. Trimming cost V 6 bases and J 4 bases; bases outside gene matches: 3. Germline V gives CDR1 ENHRY, CDR2 SYGVKD. This CDR3 has 13 residues. CDR3 in DNA: TGTGCCATCAGGATGACAGGGAATCAGCCCCAGCATTTT. It encodes CAIRMTGNQPQHF.

This clone was seen a handful of times. V gene TRBV11-1 combines with J gene TRBJ2-1; TRBD2 matches at 8 bases. Germline V gives CDR1 SGHAT, CDR2 FQDESV (reference sequence). The CDR3 sequence is 14 residues long. J lost 5 bases, V lost 5 bases, and 5 bases had no gene match. The CDR3 is CASSRLAGNNEQFF. The CDR3 bases are TGTGCCAGCAGCCGGCTAGCGGGCAACAATGAGCAGTTCTTC.

The V call is TRBV11-2, the J call TRBJ2-7; a possible D gene is TRBD2 (5 bases). The CDR3 has 15 residues. Per the germline V gene, CDR1 is SGHAT and CDR2 is FQNNGV. V lost 0 bases, J lost 3 bases, and 12 bases lay in between. DNA of the CDR3: TGTGCCAGCAGCTTAGAGGGCAGCGGCAACTACGAGCAGTACTTC. Protein sequence: CASSLEGSGNYEQYF.

This chain joins TRBV19 and TRBJ1-5; D possibly corresponds to TRBD1 (5 bases). Germline assignment: CDR1 LNHDA and CDR2 SQIVND (reference sequence). Deletions cut 5 bases from V and 4 bases from J, with 15 bases between. CDR3 size: 15 residues. CDR3 in amino acids: CASSSPRRGNQPQHF. The DNA for the CDR3 is TGTGCCAGTAGTTCCCCGAGGCGGGGGAATCAGCCCCAGCATTTT.

This clone was seen once. The V and J genes are TRBV6-5 and TRBJ1-1; tentatively, D is TRBD1 (5 bases). This CDR3 has 12 amino acids. Per the germline V gene, CDR1 is MNHEY and CDR2 is SVGAGI. Between the trimmed V and J ends, which lost 8 bases and 9 bases, there was a span of 16 bases. The DNA of the CDR3 is TGTGCCAGCTCCCAGGCGGGGCTACAAGCTTTCTTT. This gives the protein CASSQAGLQAFF.

This chain joins TRBV30 and TRBJ2-2; possibly TRBD1 for D (5 bases). This CDR3 spans 14 amino acids. V was cut by 4 bases and J by 2 bases, with 11 bases left in between. Germline loops: CDR1 GTSNPN, CDR2 SVGIG (reference sequence). The CDR3 nucleotides read TGTGCCTGGAACCCGACAGTAAACACCGGGGAGCTGTTTTTT. Protein sequence: CAWNPTVNTGELFF.

The chain carries TRBV9 and TRBJ2-1, with no clear D. The CDR3 contains 12 residues. Looked up from germline, CDR1 is SGDLS and CDR2 is YYNGEE. The germline V and J ends were trimmed by 0 bases and 8 bases, with 6 bases remaining between them. CDR3 nucleotides: TGTGCCAGCAGCGTAGGAGCCTATGAGCAGTTCTTC. It translates to CASSVGAYEQFF.

J is TRBJ1-1 and V is TRBV30; D gene unclear. The CDR3 runs 11 residues. Germline CDR1 reads GTSNPN; CDR2 reads SVGIG (reference sequence). This CDR3 is CACTPAWGAFF. The DNA for the CDR3 is TGTGCTTGCACTCCAGCCTGGGGAGCTTTCTTT.

This chain joins TRBV30 and TRBJ2-7; TRBD2 agrees at 12 bases. The germline V gene encodes CDR1 GTSNPN and CDR2 SVGIG (reference sequence). V shed 3 bases and J 6 bases; nucleotides not matched to a gene: 12. The length of the CDR3 is 16 residues. CDR3 amino acids: CAWSPFTSGRRGEQYF. The DNA for the CDR3 is TGTGCCTGGAGCCCCTTTACTAGCGGGAGGAGAGGCGAGCAGTACTTC.

The V call is TRBV5-1, the J call TRBJ2-1, with a weak D call TRBD1 (6 bases). Looked up from germline, CDR1 is SGHRS and CDR2 is YFSETQ. This CDR3 spans 13 amino acids. The V end was cut by 4 bases, the J end by 4 bases, with 9 bases between. The DNA for the CDR3 is TGCGCCAGCAGCGTCGACAGGTACAATGAGCAGTTCTTC. Translated: CASSVDRYNEQFF.

V usage is TRBV9 and J usage is TRBJ1-2; unclear D gene. Germline V CDR1 and CDR2: SGDLS, YYNGEE. The length of the CDR3 is 12 residues. V was cut by 4 bases and J by 4 bases, with 8 bases left in between. CDR3 nucleotides: TGTGCCAGCAGCCCCAACAGCTATGGCTACACCTTC. This translates into CASSPNSYGYTF.

The V gene is TRBV6-6, the J gene TRBJ1-1; TRBD1 agrees at 7 bases. V was pared by 5 bases and J by 7 bases, with 4 bases of the junction left unmatched. The CDR3 loop spans 12 amino acids. In germline, CDR1 is MNHNY, CDR2 SVGAGI (reference sequence). Here the CDR3 DNA reads TGTGCCAGCAGTAGACAGGGAAGTGAAGCTTTCTTT. This gives the protein CASSRQGSEAFF.

V is TRBV11-2 and J is TRBJ2-7; 7 positions match TRBD1. The CDR3 is made up of 13 amino acids. V was clipped by 4 bases and J by 2 bases; unmatched bases: 2. Germline V CDR1 and CDR2: SGHAT, FQNNGV. The CDR3 here is CASSSGQPYEQYF. In nucleotides, the CDR3 is TGTGCCAGCAGCTCGGGACAGCCCTACGAGCAGTACTTC.

Notes on this clone: Different DNA sequences within this sample yield the same CDR3. The chain employs TRBV7-3 and TRBJ2-1; 10 bases are shared with TRBD2. This CDR3 has 15 residues. CDR1 is SGHTA and CDR2 is FQGTGA in the germline V gene. V shed 6 bases and J 0 bases; nucleotides not matched to a gene: 2. CDR3 in DNA: TGTGCCAGCAGTCCTAGCGGGAGCTCCTACAATGAGCAGTTCTTC. Protein: CASSPSGSSYNEQFF.

V and J are TRBV18 and TRBJ2-1; D is unclear. From germline, CDR1 is KGHSH and CDR2 LQKENI. This CDR3 is built from 13 residues. V gave up 0 bases and J gave up 10 bases, with 10 bases separating them. The CDR3 region is CASSPPLRGEQFF. CDR3 bases: TGTGCCAGCTCACCACCGTTAAGAGGAGAGCAGTTCTTC.

The rearrangement joins TRBV15 to TRBJ2-1, with TRBD2 matching over 8 bases. V lost 3 bases and J lost 6; bases outside the gene matches: 13. This CDR3 contains 17 residues. Germline V gene data show CDR1 as LNHNV and CDR2 as YYDKDF (reference sequence). The CDR3 nucleotides read TGTGCCACCAGCAGCCGCTTTAGCGGGGCGGGGGGCAATGAGCAGTTCTTC. It translates to CATSSRFSGAGGNEQFF.